A selection of T cell receptor beta chains follows, all from one sample in a study of CD8 T cells in Susac syndrome. In TCRdb, the immunoSEQ multiplex PCR reads were re-called with MiXCR into one record per CDR3 protein. This sample has about 49,000 distinct CDR3 sequences, with 93% found just once. The material sequenced was CD8+ T cells from PBMCs. The receptors come from a human donor in good health. The CDR3 runs from the conserved cysteine through the conserved F or W. A D gene is named only where the DNA matches it firmly. Not every row has a clone size; where given, it reads once, few, many or a size class.

clone_size | j_call | v_call | d_call | cdr3_aa | cdr3_nt
- | TRBJ2-5 | TRBV6-2/TRBV6-3 | TRBD1 | CASSPPGQVSGTQYF | TGTGCCAGCAGCCCTCCGGGACAGGTCTCCGGGACCCAGTACTTC
- | TRBJ1-1 | TRBV29-1 | TRBD1 | CSVSGTGRTEAFF | TGCAGCGTTTCCGGGACAGGTCGGACTGAAGCTTTCTTT
- | TRBJ2-6 | TRBV20-1 | - | CSAPRRTGANVLTF | TGCAGTGCTCCCAGGAGAACTGGGGCCAACGTCCTGACTTTC
- | TRBJ2-3 | TRBV19 | - | CASGLAGGTDTQYF | TGTGCCAGTGGGCTAGCTGGGGGCACAGATACGCAGTATTTT
- | TRBJ1-2 | TRBV29-1 | - | CSVDPWTANYGYTF | TGCAGCGTTGACCCTTGGACAGCCAACTATGGCTACACCTTC
once | TRBJ2-7 | TRBV7-9 | TRBD1 | CASSSPGGEQYF | TGTGCCAGCAGCTCCCCAGGGGGCGAGCAGTACTTC
- | TRBJ2-1 | TRBV27 | - | CASSLIGWNEQFF | TGTGCCAGCAGTTTAATAGGTTGGAATGAGCAGTTCTTC
- | TRBJ1-6 | TRBV5-1 | TRBD1 | CASSLVGQDDNSPLHF | TGCGCCAGCAGCTTGGTTGGACAGGATGATAATTCACCCCTCCACTTT
few | TRBJ1-1 | TRBV18 | - | CASSPGAGNTEAFF | TGTGCCAGCTCACCAGGGGCAGGTAACACTGAAGCTTTCTTT
few | TRBJ2-7 | TRBV7-2 | TRBD2 | CASSDPSGSNEQYF | TGTGCCAGCAGCGACCCTAGCGGGAGCAACGAGCAGTACTTC
- | TRBJ2-7 | TRBV13 | - | CASSRDSPYEQYF | TGTGCCAGCAGCCGCGACAGTCCCTACGAGCAGTACTTC
- | TRBJ2-7 | TRBV6-1 | - | CASSPRVLGDEQYF | TGTGCCAGCAGTCCCCGGGTCCTCGGGGACGAGCAGTACTTC
- | TRBJ2-2 | TRBV29-1 | TRBD2 | CSVAGTRNTGELFF | TGCAGCGTGGCCGGGACTAGAAACACCGGGGAGCTGTTTTTT
- | TRBJ2-7 | TRBV2 | TRBD1 | CASSRQGAWEQYF | TGTGCCAGCAGTAGACAGGGGGCTTGGGAGCAGTACTTC
- | TRBJ2-3 | TRBV28 | TRBD2 | CASSLLAGDTDTQYF | TGTGCCAGCAGTTTACTAGCGGGAGACACAGATACGCAGTATTTT
- | TRBJ2-3 | TRBV29-1 | - | CSVPGDAGRGHTDTQYF | TGCAGCGTACCAGGGGACGCTGGTCGGGGGCACACAGATACGCAGTATTTT
once | TRBJ2-1 | TRBV7-9 | - | CASRGLGDEQFF | TGTGCCAGCAGGGGACTCGGGGATGAGCAGTTCTTC
- | TRBJ2-7 | TRBV2 | - | CASSEIPPYEQYF | TGTGCCAGCAGTGAGATTCCACCCTACGAGCAGTACTTC
- | TRBJ2-1 | TRBV7-6 | TRBD1 | CASSSIRGTANNEQFF | TGTGCCAGCAGCTCTATTAGGGGGACAGCAAACAATGAGCAGTTCTTC
- | TRBJ2-1 | TRBV29-1 | - | CSVGWTDEQFF | TGCAGCGTTGGATGGACTGATGAGCAGTTCTTC
- | TRBJ2-7 | TRBV28 | - | CASSFREQYF | TGTGCCAGCAGTTTCAGGGAGCAGTACTTC
- | TRBJ2-1 | TRBV12-3/TRBV12-4 | - | CASSSVATNEQFF | TGTGCCAGCAGTTCCGTGGCCACCAATGAGCAGTTCTTC
- | TRBJ2-2 | TRBV15 | - | CATSTGAGDTGELFF | TGTGCCACCAGCACGGGGGCAGGGGACACCGGGGAGCTGTTTTTT
few | TRBJ2-7 | TRBV5-1 | - | CASSRGVDEQYF | TGCGCCAGCAGCAGGGGGGTGGACGAGCAGTACTTC
- | TRBJ2-1 | TRBV4-1 | TRBD1 | CASSQETGTNEQFF | TGCGCCAGCAGCCAAGAGACAGGGACGAATGAGCAGTTCTTC
- | TRBJ2-7 | TRBV20-1 | TRBD2 | CSARSLAGVHYEQYF | TGCAGTGCTAGATCCTTAGCGGGAGTCCACTACGAGCAGTACTTC
few | TRBJ2-6 | TRBV27 | - | CASSGDYSGANVLTF | TGTGCCAGCAGTGGGGATTACTCTGGGGCCAACGTCCTGACTTTC
- | TRBJ2-1 | TRBV2 | TRBD1 | CASGQGWYNEQFF | TGTGCCAGCGGACAGGGGTGGTACAATGAGCAGTTCTTC
- | TRBJ2-2 | TRBV5-1 | TRBD2 | CASSFSGGLTGELFF | TGCGCCAGCAGCTTCTCGGGAGGACTCACCGGGGAGCTGTTTTTT
- | TRBJ1-2 | TRBV4-1 | - | CASSQVVLGHGYTF | TGCGCCAGCAGCCAGGTGGTACTGGGGCATGGCTACACCTTC
- | TRBJ2-1 | TRBV20-1 | - | CSAPDGVAYNEQFF | TGCAGTGCTCCAGACGGCGTCGCTTACAATGAGCAGTTCTTC
- | TRBJ2-1 | TRBV15 | - | CATSSGHLGDNEQFF | TGTGCCACCAGCAGTGGACACCTGGGAGACAATGAGCAGTTCTTC
- | TRBJ2-7 | TRBV29-1 | TRBD1 | CSVLTGSSYEQYF | TGCAGCGTTTTGACAGGGAGCTCCTACGAGCAGTACTTC
- | TRBJ2-7 | TRBV7-6 | TRBD2 | CASSVGAGNPYEQYF | TGTGCCAGCAGCGTCGGAGCGGGAAACCCCTACGAGCAGTACTTC
- | TRBJ2-1 | TRBV11-1 | - | CASSLGLAGHEQFF | TGTGCCAGCAGCTTAGGTCTAGCTGGGCATGAGCAGTTCTTC
- | TRBJ1-5 | TRBV14 | - | CASSQVGDSNQPQHF | TGTGCCAGCAGCCAAGTGGGGGATAGCAATCAGCCCCAGCATTTT
- | TRBJ2-2 | TRBV7-6 | - | CASSLGGAYGELFF | TGTGCCAGCAGCTTAGGGGGGGCGTACGGGGAGCTGTTTTTT
- | TRBJ2-1 | TRBV29-1 | - | CSVDGLAYNEQFF | TGCAGCGTTGATGGTCTAGCTTACAATGAGCAGTTCTTC
- | TRBJ2-7 | TRBV6-1 | TRBD2 | CASSIVMVVGREGYEQYF | TGTGCCAGCAGCATAGTGATGGTAGTTGGGCGGGAGGGCTACGAGCAGTACTTC
- | TRBJ2-7 | TRBV7-9 | - | CASSLLGGSYEQYF | TGTGCCAGCAGCTTACTCGGCGGCTCCTACGAGCAGTACTTC
once | TRBJ2-2 | TRBV7-9 | - | CASSPWTTPGGELFF | TGTGCCAGCAGCCCGTGGACCACCCCCGGGGGGGAGCTGTTTTTT
- | TRBJ1-2 | TRBV27 | - | CASSFGGNPVLGYTF | TGTGCCAGCAGTTTTGGGGGAAACCCCGTCCTCGGCTACACCTTC
- | TRBJ2-1 | TRBV19 | TRBD2 | CASSLTSGPIRNEQFF | TGTGCCAGTAGTTTGACTAGCGGGCCGATCCGGAATGAGCAGTTCTTC
- | TRBJ2-6 | TRBV4-2 | - | CASSQPGQKSGANVLTF | TGTGCCAGCAGCCAACCGGGACAAAAATCTGGGGCCAACGTCCTGACTTTC
- | TRBJ2-7 | TRBV7-9 | - | CASSPNRGGEQYF | TGTGCCAGCAGCCCCAACAGGGGGGGCGAGCAGTACTTC
- | TRBJ1-1 | TRBV29-1 | - | CSDWDGTEAFF | TGCAGCGACTGGGACGGCACTGAAGCTTTCTTT
- | TRBJ2-6 | TRBV19 | - | CASSIGSGANVLTF | TGTGCCAGTAGTATCGGGTCTGGGGCCAACGTCCTGACTTTC